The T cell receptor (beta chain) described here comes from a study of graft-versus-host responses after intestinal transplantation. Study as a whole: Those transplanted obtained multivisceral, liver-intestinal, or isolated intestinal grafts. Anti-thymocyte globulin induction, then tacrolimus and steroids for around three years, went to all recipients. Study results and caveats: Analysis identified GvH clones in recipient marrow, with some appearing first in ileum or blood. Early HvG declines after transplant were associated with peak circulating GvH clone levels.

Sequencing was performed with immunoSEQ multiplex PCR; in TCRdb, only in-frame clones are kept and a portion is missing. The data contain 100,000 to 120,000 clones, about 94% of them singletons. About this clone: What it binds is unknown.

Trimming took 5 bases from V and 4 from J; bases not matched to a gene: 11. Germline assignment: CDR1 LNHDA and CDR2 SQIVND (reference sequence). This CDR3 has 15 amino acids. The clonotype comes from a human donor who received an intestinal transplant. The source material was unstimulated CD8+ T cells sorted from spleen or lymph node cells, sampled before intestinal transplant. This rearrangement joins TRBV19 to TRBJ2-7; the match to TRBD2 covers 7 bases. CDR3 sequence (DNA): TGTGCCAGTAGTGCTTCCGGGAGGTCCAATTACGAGCAGTACTTC. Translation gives CASSASGRSNYEQYF.